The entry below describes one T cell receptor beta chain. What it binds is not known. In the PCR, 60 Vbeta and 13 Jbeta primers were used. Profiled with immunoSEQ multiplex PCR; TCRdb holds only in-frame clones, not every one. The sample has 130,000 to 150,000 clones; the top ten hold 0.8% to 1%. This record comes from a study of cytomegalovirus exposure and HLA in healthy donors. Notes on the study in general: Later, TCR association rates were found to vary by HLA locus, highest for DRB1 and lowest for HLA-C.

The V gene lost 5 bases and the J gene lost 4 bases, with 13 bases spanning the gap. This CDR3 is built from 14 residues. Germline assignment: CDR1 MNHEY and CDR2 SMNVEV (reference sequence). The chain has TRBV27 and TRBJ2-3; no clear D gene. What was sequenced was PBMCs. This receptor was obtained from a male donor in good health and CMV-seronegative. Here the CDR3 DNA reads TGTGCCAGCAGTCCCCTCCCAGCGCCAGATACGCAGTATTTT. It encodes CASSPLPAPDTQYF.